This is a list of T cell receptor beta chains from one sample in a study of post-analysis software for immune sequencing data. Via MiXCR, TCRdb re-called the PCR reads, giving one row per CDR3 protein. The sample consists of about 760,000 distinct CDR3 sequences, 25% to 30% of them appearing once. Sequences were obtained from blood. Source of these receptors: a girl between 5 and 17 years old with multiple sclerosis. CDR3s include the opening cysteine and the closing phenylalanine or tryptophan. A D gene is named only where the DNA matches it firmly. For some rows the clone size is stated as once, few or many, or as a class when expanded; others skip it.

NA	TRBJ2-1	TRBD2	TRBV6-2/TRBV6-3	CASSYSSGSFHEQFF	TGTGCCAGCAGTTACTCTAGCGGGAGTTTCCATGAGCAGTTCTTC
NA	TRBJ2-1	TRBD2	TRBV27	CASSTTSGSYNEQFF	TGTGCCAGCAGTACGACTAGCGGGAGCTACAATGAGCAGTTCTTC
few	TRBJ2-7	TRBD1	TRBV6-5	CASSPWDRANEQYF	TGTGCCAGCAGTCCCTGGGACAGGGCCAACGAGCAGTACTTC
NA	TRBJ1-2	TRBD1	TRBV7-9	CASSPGTGGTNYGYTF	TGTGCCAGCAGCCCCGGGACAGGGGGGACTAACTATGGCTACACCTTC
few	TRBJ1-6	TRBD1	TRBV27	CASSQQGSYNSPLHF	TGTGCCAGCAGTCAACAGGGGAGTTATAATTCACCCCTCCACTTT
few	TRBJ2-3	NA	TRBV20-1	CSARDLEGAYTDTQYF	TGCAGTGCTAGAGATCTGGAGGGGGCGTACACAGATACGCAGTATTTT
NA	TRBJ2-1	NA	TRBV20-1	CSARALPGAYNERFF	TGCAGTGCTAGAGCGCTCCCGGGGGCGTACAATGAGCGGTTCTTC
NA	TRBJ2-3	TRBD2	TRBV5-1	CASSGRGGRSTDTQYF	TGCGCCAGCAGCGGACGGGGGGGACGGAGCACAGATACGCAGTATTTT
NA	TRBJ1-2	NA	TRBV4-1	CASSQVQGRDGYTF	TGCGCCAGCAGCCAAGTCCAGGGTAGGGACGGCTACACCTTC
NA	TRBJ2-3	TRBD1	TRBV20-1	CSAMTGGTDTQYF	TGCAGTGCGATGACAGGGGGCACAGATACGCAGTATTTT
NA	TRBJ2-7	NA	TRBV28	CASSPSRKGGEQYF	TGTGCCAGCAGTCCCAGCCGCAAGGGGGGGGAGCAGTACTTC
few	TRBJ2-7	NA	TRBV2	CASSDSGRHSYEQYF	TGTGCCAGCTCCGATAGCGGTCGACATTCCTACGAGCAGTACTTC
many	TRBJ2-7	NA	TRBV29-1	CSVGGWLRYEQYF	TGCAGCGTCGGGGGTTGGCTGCGCTACGAGCAGTACTTC
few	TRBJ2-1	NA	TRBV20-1	CSATSRVPERGSYNEQFF	TGCAGTGCCACGTCTCGGGTTCCGGAACGGGGCTCCTACAATGAGCAGTTCTTC
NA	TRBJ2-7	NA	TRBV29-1	CSVEGRGAVEQYF	TGCAGCGTTGAGGGACGGGGGGCGGTCGAGCAGTACTTC
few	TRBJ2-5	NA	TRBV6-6	CASRPSIQETQYF	TGTGCCAGCAGGCCAAGTATCCAAGAGACCCAGTACTTC
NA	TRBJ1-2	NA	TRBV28	CASSLTAQNGYTF	TGTGCCAGCAGTTTAACGGCACAAAATGGCTACACCTTC
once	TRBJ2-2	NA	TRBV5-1	CASSLEWRGRTGELFF	TGCGCCAGCAGCTTGGAATGGCGGGGCCGCACCGGGGAGCTGTTTTTT
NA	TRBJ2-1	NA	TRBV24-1	CATSETSRGNEQFF	TGTGCCACCAGTGAAACATCAAGGGGCAATGAGCAGTTCTTC
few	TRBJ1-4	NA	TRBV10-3	CAISESGREKLFF	TGTGCCATCAGTGAGTCGGGAAGGGAAAAACTGTTTTTT
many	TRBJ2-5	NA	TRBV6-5	CASSYQWTQYF	TGTGCCAGCAGTTACCAGTGGACCCAGTACTTC
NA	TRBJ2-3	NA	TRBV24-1	CATSDPPLVGAQYF	TGTGCCACCAGTGACCCGCCCCTCGTCGGGGCGCAGTATTTT
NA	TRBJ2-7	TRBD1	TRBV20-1	CSAPGTGGRKPAYEQYF	TGCAGTGCCCCCGGGACAGGGGGCCGGAAACCTGCCTACGAGCAGTACTTC
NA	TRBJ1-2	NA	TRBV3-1	CASSSRDRGYTF	TGTGCCAGCAGCTCACGGGACCGTGGCTACACCTTC
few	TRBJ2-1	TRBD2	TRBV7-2	CASSLAPAGAYNEQFF	TGTGCCAGCAGCTTAGCGCCCGCGGGGGCCTACAATGAGCAGTTCTTC
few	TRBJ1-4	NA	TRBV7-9	CASNLDPGGKLFF	TGTGCCAGCAACTTAGATCCCGGGGGCAAACTGTTTTTT
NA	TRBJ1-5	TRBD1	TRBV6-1	CASSERAGGGPQHF	TGTGCCAGCAGTGAGAGGGCAGGGGGGGGGCCCCAGCATTTT
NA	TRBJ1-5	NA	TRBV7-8	CASNGVNQPQHF	TGTGCCAGCAACGGAGTCAATCAGCCCCAGCATTTT
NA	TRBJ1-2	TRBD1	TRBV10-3	CAIRGDRGGYGYTF	TGTGCCATCAGGGGGGACAGGGGCGGCTATGGCTACACCTTC
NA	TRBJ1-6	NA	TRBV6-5	CASSYSIGGTSSYNSPLHF	TGTGCCAGCAGTTACTCGATAGGAGGTACGAGCTCCTATAATTCACCCCTCCACTTT
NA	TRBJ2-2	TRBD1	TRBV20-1	CSAESGTGGIGELFF	TGCAGTGCGGAATCCGGGACAGGGGGCATCGGGGAGCTGTTTTTT
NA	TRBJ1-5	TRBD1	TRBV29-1	CSVVTGGHQPQHF	TGCAGCGTTGTCACAGGGGGACATCAGCCCCAGCATTTT
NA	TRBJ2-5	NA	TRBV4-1	CASSGQMVQETQYF	TGCGCCAGCAGCGGACAGATGGTCCAAGAGACCCAGTACTTC
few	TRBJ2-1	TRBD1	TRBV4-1	CASSQAGQSYNEQFF	TGCGCCAGCAGCCAAGCGGGACAGTCCTACAATGAGCAGTTCTTC
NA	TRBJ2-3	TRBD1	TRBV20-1	CSAVDSGQPTDTQYF	TGCAGTGCGGTCGATTCGGGACAGCCCACAGATACGCAGTATTTT
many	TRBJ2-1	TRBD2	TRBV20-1	CSAQRWGGGNEQFF	TGCAGTGCCCAACGTTGGGGGGGAGGCAATGAGCAGTTCTTC
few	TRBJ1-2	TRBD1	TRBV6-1	CASSPGQQYGYTF	TGTGCCAGCAGTCCGGGACAGCAGTATGGCTACACCTTC
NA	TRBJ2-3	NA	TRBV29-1	CSVASGFTDTQYF	TGCAGCGTTGCGTCGGGATTCACAGATACGCAGTATTTT
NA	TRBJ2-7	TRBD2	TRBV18	CASSPRDRGTSGSWGYNEQYF	TGTGCCAGCTCACCACGGGACAGGGGGACTAGCGGGAGTTGGGGCTACAATGAGCAGTACTTC
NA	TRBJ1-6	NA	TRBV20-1	CSARAFSTTRDSPLHF	TGCAGTGCTAGAGCTTTTTCGACCACGAGGGATTCACCCCTCCACTTT
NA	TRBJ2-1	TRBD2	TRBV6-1	CASRVPGLAGSEQFF	TGTGCCAGCAGAGTTCCGGGACTAGCGGGATCTGAGCAGTTCTTC
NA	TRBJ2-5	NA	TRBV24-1	CATSDYQETQYF	TGTGCCACCAGTGATTACCAAGAGACCCAGTACTTC
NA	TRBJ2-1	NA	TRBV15	CATSRVPSAWSSYNEQFF	TGTGCCACCAGCAGAGTCCCTAGCGCATGGAGCTCCTACAATGAGCAGTTCTTC